A single T cell receptor (beta chain) is shown here with its context. Its specificity is unknown. This specimen belongs to a study of T cell responses to AZD1222 COVID-19 vaccine. Regarding the study as a whole: Donor demographics were predominantly white British with a female majority; clonal diversity may be underestimated. Spike-wide vaccine-associated CD4 TCRs dominated at 160-218 and 743-854. Repertoires were obtained only post-peak T cell response. Only a handful of AZD1222 recipients were seropositive at baseline.

Some clones are missing from TCRdb's copy, which holds only in-frame ones; the method was immunoSEQ multiplex PCR. The table has over 70,000 clones, roughly 80% seen once. V was trimmed by 5 bases and J by 3 bases, leaving 7 bases between them. The CDR3 is made up of 12 amino acids. The source is an adult who received the MenACWY meningococcal vaccine as a control. The input for sequencing was peripheral blood, taken 28 days after the second dose of the MenACWY control vaccine. The chain carries TRBV12-3 or TRBV12-4 and TRBJ1-1, with D unresolved. CDR3 bases: TGTGCCAGCAGTCAAGGACACACTGAAGCTTTCTTT. Translated: CASSQGHTEAFF.